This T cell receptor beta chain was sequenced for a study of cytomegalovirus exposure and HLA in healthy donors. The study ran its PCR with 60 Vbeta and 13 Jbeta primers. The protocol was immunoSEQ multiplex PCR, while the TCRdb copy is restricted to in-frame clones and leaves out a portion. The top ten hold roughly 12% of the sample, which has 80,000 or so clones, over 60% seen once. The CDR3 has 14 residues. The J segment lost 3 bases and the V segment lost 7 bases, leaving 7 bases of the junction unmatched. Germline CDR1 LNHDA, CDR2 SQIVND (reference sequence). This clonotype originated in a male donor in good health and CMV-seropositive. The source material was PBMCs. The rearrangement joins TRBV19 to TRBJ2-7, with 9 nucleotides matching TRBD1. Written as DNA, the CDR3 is TGTGCCAGTACCCCCGGGACAGGGATCTACGAGCAGTACTTC. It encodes CASTPGTGIYEQYF.